This T cell receptor (beta chain) was obtained from a study of shared clonotypes between healthy human individuals. Between the trimmed V and J ends, which lost 6 bases and 2 bases, there was a span of 14 bases. The germline V gene has CDR1 SGHAT and CDR2 FQNNGV. The length of the CDR3 is 15 residues. TCRdb's copy holds only in-frame clones and misses some; the assay was immunoSEQ multiplex PCR. Of almost 750,000 clones in the sample, just under 75% are singletons; the top ten hold about 1.8%. The sequenced sample consisted of memory CD4+ T cells sorted from blood. Stated subset: CD45RA-negative fraction. This rearrangement joins TRBV11-2 to TRBJ2-4; TRBD1 is a possible D gene (6 bases). The sequence was collected from a woman aged 30 to 39 in good health. DNA of the CDR3: TGTGCCAGCAGGTCAGGGGCCGAGTCCAAAAACATTCAGTACTTC. Translating it yields CASRSGAESKNIQYF.